This TCR beta chain was captured in a study of blood T cell repertoires in COVID-19. On the study more broadly: The samples span acute and convalescent COVID-19 from the United States, Italy and Spain.

The CDR3 length is 11 residues. Trimming took off 7 bases at V and 5 bases at J, with 8 bases between the two ends. The germline V gene encodes CDR1 LGHDT and CDR2 YNNKEL (reference sequence). Study processing details: Estimates of nucleated cell counts were drawn from the amplification of reference gene primers. Produced via immunoSEQ multiplex PCR; TCRdb's table is partial and in-frame only. The V and J calls and clone size are taken from that table; D and trimming were inferred from the DNA. The data show 250,000 or so clones, roughly 91% seen once. The sample was peripheral blood. The receptor's source is a woman aged 35 to 49 who had recovered from COVID-19. The chain couples TRBV3-1 (or the pseudogene TRBV3-2) to TRBJ2-5; D is possibly TRBD1 (5 bases). The CDR3 nucleotides are TGTGCCAGCACCCCAGGGGAGACCCAGTACTTC. It specifies CASTPGETQYF.